The clone carrying this T cell receptor beta chain was recorded a few times. The PCR was carried out with 60 Vbeta primers and 13 Jbeta primers. Sequencing used immunoSEQ multiplex PCR; TCRdb keeps in-frame clones, though not all of them. This repertoire shows more than 95,000 clones, roughly 10% found once; its top ten account for just over 4.5%. The sample originates from a study of cytomegalovirus exposure and HLA in healthy donors. V lost 3 bases to trimming and J lost 7 bases; unmatched junction nucleotides: 11. Germline V gene data show CDR1 as MNHNS and CDR2 as SASEGT. This CDR3 spans 17 amino acids. Those who donated were healthy bone marrow donors.

V gene TRBV6-1 combines with J gene TRBJ2-2, with 10 bases matching TRBD2. What was sequenced was PBMCs. The sequence was collected from a woman in her late teens or twenties in good health and CMV-seropositive. The CDR3 nucleotides read TGTGCCAGCAGTGAGTCCAGTAGCGGGAGGCAATACGGGGAGCTGTTTTTT. Translated: CASSESSSGRQYGELFF.